This T cell receptor beta chain originates from a study of T-cell memory formation after mild COVID-19. Notes on this clonotype: Its specificity is unknown.

TCR alpha and TCR beta cDNA libraries carrying sample barcodes and UMIs were produced by 5'RACE using constant-segment primers. MiXCR, applied by TCRdb to the 5' RACE reads, yields one record per CDR3 protein. The sample has about 190,000 distinct CDR3 sequences; around 17% are singletons. Germline CDR1 is MNHEY and CDR2 is SVGEGT. The CDR3 totals 12 residues. Trimming left V 7 bases short and J 7 bases short, with 14 bases between. Points from the study as a whole: Clonal second-wave expansions that peaked on day 37 had unconfirmed SARS-CoV-2 specificity. The CD4+ clones that contracted clustered mainly within CM and EM, and the CD8+ clones concentrated in EMRA. Some responding clones appeared in pre-infection memory, suggesting cross-reactive memory joined.

Input material: PBMCs or a T cell subset sorted from them (not recorded which). V gene TRBV6-2 or TRBV6-3 combines with J gene TRBJ2-7; the D is unclear. This sequence was found in an adult woman who had mild COVID-19 (a few samples of this study predate the infection). Cell type and time point are not known. CDR3 sequence reads: CASKDLGPEQYF. The DNA for the CDR3 is TGTGCCAGCAAAGACCTTGGGCCAGAGCAGTACTTC.